This T cell receptor (beta chain) was observed in a study of cytomegalovirus exposure and HLA in healthy donors. Sequencing used immunoSEQ multiplex PCR; TCRdb keeps in-frame clones, though not all of them. The table includes about 160,000 clones, approximately 86% detected once. This CDR3 spans 16 amino acids. Germline CDR1 SGHVS, CDR2 FNYEAQ. Trimming cost V 3 bases and J 3 bases, with 14 bases left between them. This clone was recorded only once. Sequencing was carried out using PBMCs. The chain joins TRBV7-6 to TRBJ2-2, with a tentative D call TRBD1 (6 bases). The sequence was collected from a woman aged 18-35 years in good health and CMV-seronegative. The CDR3, as DNA: TGTGCCAGCAGCTTGCTGGCAGGGGTATACACCGGGGAGCTGTTTTTT. It is translated as CASSLLAGVYTGELFF.